The entry that follows covers one T cell receptor beta chain sequence. The CDR3 loop spans 17 amino acids. Germline-derived CDR1 and CDR2 are SEHNR and FQNEAQ (reference sequence). The sample originates from a study of post-analysis software for immune sequencing data. Tagging with unique molecular identifiers was a feature of the TCR beta cDNA libraries. TCRdb re-derived calls from the PCR reads in MiXCR, one entry per CDR3 protein. The table lists 160,000 or so distinct CDR3 sequences, 35% to 40% of them singletons. Sequenced here: blood, sampled after autologous hematopoietic stem cell transplantation. The clonotype was recovered from a girl aged 5-17 years with multiple sclerosis. The chain uses TRBV7-9 and TRBJ2-7, with 13 nucleotides matching TRBD2. The J call may be mistaken, given a closer DNA end match to TRBJ2-5. CDR3 sequence reads: CASSLVTSGRWGETQYF. CDR3 nucleotides: TGTGCCAGCAGCTTAGTGACTAGCGGGAGGTGGGGAGAGACCCAGTACTTC.